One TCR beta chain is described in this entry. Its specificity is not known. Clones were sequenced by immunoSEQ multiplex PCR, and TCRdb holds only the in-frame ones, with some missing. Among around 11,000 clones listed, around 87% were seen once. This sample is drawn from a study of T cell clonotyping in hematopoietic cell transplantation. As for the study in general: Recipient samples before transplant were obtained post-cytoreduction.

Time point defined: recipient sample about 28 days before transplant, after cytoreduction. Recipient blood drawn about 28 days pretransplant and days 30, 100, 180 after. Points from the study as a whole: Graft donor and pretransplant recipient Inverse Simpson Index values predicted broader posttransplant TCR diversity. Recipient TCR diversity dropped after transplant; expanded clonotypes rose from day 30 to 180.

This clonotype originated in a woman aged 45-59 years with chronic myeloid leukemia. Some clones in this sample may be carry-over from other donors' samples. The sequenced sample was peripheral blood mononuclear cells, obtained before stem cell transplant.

CDR3 sequence (DNA): TGTGCCAGCAGTTACTCTAGACAGGGGCCCTACGAGCAGTACTTC. Translation gives CASSYSRQGPYEQYF. The chain combines TRBV6-5 with TRBJ2-7, with 8 bases fitting TRBD1. J was trimmed by 2 bases and V by 0 bases; bases with no gene match: 3. The CDR3 extends over 15 amino acids. Germline CDR1 reads MNHEY; CDR2 reads SVGAGI.